This TCR beta chain came from a study of control samples from healthy donors and cancer patients. TCRdb's table, derived via immunoSEQ multiplex PCR, lists solely in-frame clones and lacks some. The sample contains roughly 90,000 clones, about 89% of which appear only once. The CDR3 length is 15 residues. V was shortened by 0 bases and J by 6 bases, with 15 bases between the two germline ends. In germline, CDR1 is SGHRS, CDR2 YFSETQ. The J gene is TRBJ1-2, the V gene TRBV5-1; D call uncertain. The receptor was derived from a woman aged 45-59 years with colorectal cancer. The sequencing sample was made of PBMCs. The CDR3, as DNA: TGCGCCAGCAGCTTGGAAGTTCCAGGTCTGAATGGCTACACCTTC. Its protein product is CASSLEVPGLNGYTF.